This T cell receptor (beta chain) is drawn from a study of regulatory T cells in long-lasting Graves disease. Study-wide background: Graves' disease counted as persistent after over 5 years of antithyroid drugs with positive TSH receptor antibodies. Study conclusions and caveats: Preferential use of TRBV28, TRBJ1-2 and TRBJ2-5 was seen in persistent disease.

This clonotype was observed many times. Its antigen is currently unknown. Arm-PCR of CDR3 regions and iRepertoire HTBI primers were the basis on which TCR beta libraries were built. TCRdb passed the multiplex PCR reads through MiXCR, listing each CDR3 protein once. The repertoire holds about 470,000 distinct CDR3 sequences, with roughly 20% as singletons. V was clipped by 4 bases and J by 3 bases; unmatched bases: 8. Germline CDR1 and CDR2: SGHNT and YENEEA. The CDR3 loop spans 15 amino acids. The time point was: persistent/refractory GD, antithyroid drugs over 5 years with positive TRAb. RNA from PBMCs was the source of the TCR library. In Xi'an, China, an endocrinology department was the source of patients.

The sequence was collected from a female donor with Graves disease. This specimen consisted of peripheral blood mononuclear cells (PBMCs), obtained when the disease was refractory, from a patient treated with antithyroid drugs. V is TRBV11-3 and J is TRBJ1-2; 7 positions match TRBD1. As DNA, the CDR3 is TGTGCCAGCAGCTCTTTGACAGGGTCGGACTATGGCTACACCTTC. It is translated as CASSSLTGSDYGYTF.